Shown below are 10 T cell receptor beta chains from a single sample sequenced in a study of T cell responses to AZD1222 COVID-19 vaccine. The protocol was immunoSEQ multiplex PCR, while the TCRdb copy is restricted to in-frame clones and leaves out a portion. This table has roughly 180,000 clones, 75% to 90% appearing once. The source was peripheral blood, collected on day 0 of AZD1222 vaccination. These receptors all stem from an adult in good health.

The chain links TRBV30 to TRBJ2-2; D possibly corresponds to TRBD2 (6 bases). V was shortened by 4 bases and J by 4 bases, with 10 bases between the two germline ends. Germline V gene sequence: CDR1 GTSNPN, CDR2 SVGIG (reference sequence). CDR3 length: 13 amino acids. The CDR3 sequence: CAWNHGGTGELFF. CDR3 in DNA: TGTGCCTGGAACCACGGGGGCACCGGGGAGCTGTTTTTT.

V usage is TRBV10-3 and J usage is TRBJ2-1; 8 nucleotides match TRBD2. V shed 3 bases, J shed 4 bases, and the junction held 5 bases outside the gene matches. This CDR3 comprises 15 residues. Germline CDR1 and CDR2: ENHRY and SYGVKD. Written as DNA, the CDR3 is TGTGCCATCAGTGATATCGGGGGGGCGTACAATGAGCAGTTCTTC. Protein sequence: CAISDIGGAYNEQFF.

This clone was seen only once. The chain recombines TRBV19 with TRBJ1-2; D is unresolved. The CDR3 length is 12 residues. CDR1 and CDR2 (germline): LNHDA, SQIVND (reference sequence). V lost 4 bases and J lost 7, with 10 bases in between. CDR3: CASSTATFGYTF. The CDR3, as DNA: TGTGCCAGTAGTACGGCAACGTTTGGCTACACCTTC.

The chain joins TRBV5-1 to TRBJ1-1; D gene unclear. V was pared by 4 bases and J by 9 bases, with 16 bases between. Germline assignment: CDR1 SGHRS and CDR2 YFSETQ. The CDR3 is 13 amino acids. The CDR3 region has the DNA TGCGCCAGCAGCGCGTCAGATCCCCGGCAAGCTTTCTTT. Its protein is CASSASDPRQAFF.

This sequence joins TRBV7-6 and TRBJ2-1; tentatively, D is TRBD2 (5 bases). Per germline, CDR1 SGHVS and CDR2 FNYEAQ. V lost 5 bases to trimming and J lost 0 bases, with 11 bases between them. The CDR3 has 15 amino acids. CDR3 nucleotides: TGTGCCAGCAGCCCTCGGGGTGGCTCCTACAATGAGCAGTTCTTC. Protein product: CASSPRGGSYNEQFF.

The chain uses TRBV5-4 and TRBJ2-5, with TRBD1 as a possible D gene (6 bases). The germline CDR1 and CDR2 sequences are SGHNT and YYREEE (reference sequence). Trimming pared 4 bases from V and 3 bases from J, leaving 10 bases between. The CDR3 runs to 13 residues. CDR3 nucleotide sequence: TGTGCCAGCAGCCACCGGACAGAAGAGACCCAGTACTTC. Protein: CASSHRTEETQYF.

This CDR3 is CASSQDHQGWDTIYF. CDR3 nucleotides: TGTGCCAGCAGCCAAGATCACCAGGGATGGGACACCATATATTTT. This rearrangement joins TRBV3-1 (or the pseudogene TRBV3-2) to TRBJ1-3, with D possibly TRBD1 on 5 matching bases. CDR3 length: 15 amino acids. V lost 0 bases to trimming and J lost 8 bases, with 14 bases between them. CDR1 is LGHDT, CDR2 YNNKEL, per germline (reference sequence).

The CDR3 here is CASSVEQSGSNSPLHF. CDR3 in DNA: TGTGCCAGCAGCGTAGAACAGTCAGGGAGTAATTCACCCCTCCACTTT. The chain has TRBV9 and TRBJ1-6; maybe TRBD1 (5 bases). The germline gives CDR1 SGDLS, CDR2 YYNGEE. The CDR3 sequence is 16 residues long. The V end was cut by 0 bases, the J end by 6 bases, with 13 bases between.

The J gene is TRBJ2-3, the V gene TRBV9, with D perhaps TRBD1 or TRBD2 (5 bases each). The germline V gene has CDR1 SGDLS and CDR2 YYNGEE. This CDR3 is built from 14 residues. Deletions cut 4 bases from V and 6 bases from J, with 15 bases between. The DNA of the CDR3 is TGTGCCAGCAGCTCCCGGGACCCTACCGATACGCAGTATTTT. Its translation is CASSSRDPTDTQYF.

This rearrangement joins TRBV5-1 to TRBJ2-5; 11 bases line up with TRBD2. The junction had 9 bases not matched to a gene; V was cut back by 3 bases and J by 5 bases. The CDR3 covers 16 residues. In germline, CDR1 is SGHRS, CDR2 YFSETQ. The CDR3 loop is CASSSATSGVGETQYF. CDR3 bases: TGCGCCAGCAGCTCCGCGACTAGCGGGGTTGGGGAGACCCAGTACTTC.